Each of the 8 T cell receptor beta chains below was sequenced from the same sample in a study of a mutant IDH1 vaccine in newly diagnosed glioma. Noted time point: week 5, during vaccination. A 20-mer mutant IDH1 peptide at 300 ug was injected subcutaneously with topical imiquimod. Profiled with immunoSEQ multiplex PCR; TCRdb holds only in-frame clones, not every one. The table shows around 25,000 clones, with approximately 80% occurring only once. For these TCRs, the target antigens are not known. The sample consisted of PBMCs, taken from a glioma patient whose treatment included an IDH1 peptide vaccine. The source is a man aged 40-49 years with glioma. Some clones in this sample may be carry-over from other donors' samples.

This clone was counted between two and nine times. The rearrangement joins TRBV6-1 to TRBJ1-1; tentative D call: TRBD1 (5 bases). Germline V gives CDR1 MNHNS, CDR2 SASEGT. The CDR3 is 14 amino acids. Trimming cost V 3 bases and J 10 bases, with 18 bases left between them. Here the CDR3 reads CASSEPGLEGAAFF. In DNA form, the CDR3 reads TGTGCCAGCAGTGAGCCAGGCCTAGAAGGGGCAGCTTTCTTT.

The chain combines TRBV9 with TRBJ1-2, with a possible D match to TRBD1 (6 bases). CDR3 length equals 13 residues. V was cut by 0 bases and J by 5 bases, with 8 bases left in between. CDR1 is SGDLS and CDR2 is YYNGEE in the germline V gene. In DNA, the CDR3 is TGTGCCAGCAGCGTAGTGGGGGCGTATGGCTACACCTTC. The encoded protein is CASSVVGAYGYTF.

The rearrangement links TRBV6-5 to TRBJ2-3, with a possible D match to TRBD1 (5 bases). Trimming shortened V by 6 bases and J by 2 bases, and 9 bases separated the two germline ends. Germline-derived CDR1 and CDR2 are MNHEY and SVGAGI. This CDR3 region has 13 residues. CDR3 DNA: TGTGCCAGCAGGGTGACAGACACAGATACGCAGTATTTT. This codes for CASRVTDTDTQYF.

V and J are TRBV5-6 and TRBJ1-2; D might be TRBD1 (5 bases). Germline V CDR1 and CDR2: SGHDT, YYEEEE. The CDR3 is 14 amino acids. V lost 7 bases and J lost 8, with 21 bases in between. CDR3 nucleotide sequence: TGTGCCAGCCTAAAACCGGGACGGGCCGCGGGCTACACCTTC. Amino acids: CASLKPGRAAGYTF.

In DNA, the CDR3 is TGTGCCAGCAGCCAAGGACAGGGCGCGGAGACCCAGTACTTC. It is translated as CASSQGQGAETQYF. The chain recombines TRBV5-4 with TRBJ2-5, with TRBD1 matching 8 bases. With V trimmed by 4 bases and J by 5 bases, 7 bases remained unmatched. CDR3 length: 14 residues. Germline lookup yields CDR1 SGHNT and CDR2 YYREEE (reference sequence).

The V gene is TRBV10-3, the J gene TRBJ1-5, with D perhaps matching TRBD1 (6 bases). Trimming pared 4 bases from V and 4 bases from J, leaving 14 bases between. CDR3 length: 15 residues. CDR1 and CDR2 from the germline V gene are ENHRY and SYGVKD. In nucleotides, the CDR3 is TGTGCCATCAGTGGCGGGACACCCAGGAATCAGCCCCAGCATTTT. It translates to CAISGGTPRNQPQHF.

This chain links TRBV5-1 with TRBJ1-4; the D is unclear. V was shortened by 2 bases and J by 4 bases, with 9 bases between the two germline ends. This CDR3 comprises 14 residues. Per germline, CDR1 SGHRS and CDR2 YFSETQ. CDR3 loop: CASSFGPSNEKLFF. The CDR3 bases are TGCGCCAGCAGCTTCGGACCGAGTAATGAAAAACTGTTTTTT.

This clone was observed a handful of times. The chain carries TRBV7-8 and TRBJ2-7, with 9 bases fitting TRBD2. The CDR3 contains 15 residues. J gave up 4 bases and V 5 bases, and 9 bases lay outside the gene matches. Germline CDR1 and CDR2: SGHVS and FQNEAQ. CDR3 nucleotide sequence: TGTGCCAGCAGCCCCGGGGTAGCGGGGGCTTACGAGCAGTACTTC. Protein: CASSPGVAGAYEQYF.